This T cell receptor beta chain was sequenced for a study of shared clonotypes between healthy human individuals. The test was conducted at deep level. Ten immunoSEQ deep assay plates were used by the authors to sequence unsorted PBMC DNA. Clones were read by immunoSEQ multiplex PCR, and TCRdb kept only the in-frame ones, dropping some. The table has fewer than 650,000 clones, less than 80% seen once. J was trimmed by 0 bases and V by 4 bases; bases with no gene match: 2. Germline V gene data show CDR1 as SGHNT and CDR2 as YYREEE (reference sequence). CDR3 length: 16 amino acids. Extraction of genomic DNA in unsorted samples used approximately 96 million PBMCs.

The clonotype originates from a woman in her forties in good health. Some clones in this sample may be carry-over from other donors' samples. The rearrangement links TRBV5-4 to TRBJ2-4, with TRBD2 matching 12 bases. Sequences were obtained from PBMCs. The chain's CDR3 is CASSGTSGLAKNIQYF. The CDR3 DNA is TGTGCCAGCAGCGGGACTAGCGGGCTAGCCAAAAACATTCAGTACTTC. The variable domain in full, with the rest retrieved from reference TRBV5-4 and TRBJ2-4, is ETGVTQSPTHLIKTRGQQVTLRCSSQSGHNTVSWYQQALGQGPQFIFQYYREEENGRGNFPPRFSGLQFPNYSSELNVNALELDDSALYLCASSGTSGLAKNIQYFGAGTRLSVL.